Below, 16 T cell receptor beta chains from the same sample are listed, as sequenced in a study of radiation and T cells in renal cell carcinoma. The time point is: blood 4 weeks post-SBRT, at nephrectomy. Treatment specified: 15 Gy SBRT to primary tumor, nephrectomy 4 weeks later. Produced via immunoSEQ multiplex PCR; TCRdb's table is partial and in-frame only. The table has about 43,000 clones, about 84% seen once. The sequencing used blood, collected from a patient whose treatment included radiotherapy and nephrectomy. The receptors shown here come from a woman aged 70-85 years with renal cell carcinoma.

This chain connects TRBV20-1 to TRBJ2-3; D not resolved. Trimming cost V 3 bases and J 1 base, with 2 bases left between them. The V gene's germline CDR1 is DFQATT and CDR2 SNEGSKA (reference sequence). This CDR3 is built from 11 residues. CDR3 sequence reads: CSARGTDTQYF. DNA of the CDR3: TGCAGTGCTAGGGGCACAGATACGCAGTATTTT.

The gene calls are TRBV18 and TRBJ1-5; D is ambiguous. The CDR3 has 15 residues. Trimming cost V 2 bases and J 5 bases, with 13 bases left between them. Germline CDR1 is KGHSH and CDR2 is LQKENI. The CDR3: CASSPGASAYQPQHF. The DNA of the CDR3 is TGTGCCAGCTCACCAGGAGCGTCAGCTTATCAGCCCCAGCATTTT.

The chain has TRBV7-9 and TRBJ2-5, with 14 bases fitting TRBD2. Germline CDR1 reads SEHNR; CDR2 reads FQNEAQ (reference sequence). The V segment lost 2 bases and the J segment 4 bases; nucleotides outside the gene matches: 6. The CDR3 runs 17 residues. CDR3 loop: CASSLLGLAGERETQYF. CDR3 sequence (DNA): TGTGCCAGCAGCTTACTGGGACTAGCGGGAGAGCGAGAGACCCAGTACTTC.

CDR3 nucleotides: TGCAGCGCAGGACAGGGGAGCACAGATACGCAGTATTTT. Protein sequence: CSAGQGSTDTQYF. The chain carries TRBV29-1 and TRBJ2-3; the match to TRBD1 covers 9 bases. V dropped 7 bases and J dropped 0; count of bases not matched to a gene: 2. This CDR3 is 13 amino acids long. Germline V gives CDR1 SQVTM, CDR2 ANQGSEA.

The chain combines TRBV10-3 with TRBJ1-2; D possibly corresponds to TRBD1 (5 bases). The CDR3 has 12 residues. Per the germline V gene, CDR1 is ENHRY and CDR2 is SYGVKD. Trimming removed 3 bases from V and 8 bases from J, with 10 bases in between. CDR3 loop: CAISDVAGGYTF. The CDR3 nucleotides read TGTGCCATCAGTGATGTCGCAGGGGGCTACACCTTC.

This clone was detected only once. The rearrangement links TRBV5-4 to TRBJ2-1; D call uncertain. Deletions cut 10 bases from V and 7 bases from J, with 18 bases between. CDR3 size: 13 residues. Germline V gives CDR1 SGHNT, CDR2 YYREEE (reference sequence). The CDR3 bases are TGTGCCTACATCGGTAGAGGCGAAAATGAGCAGTTCTTC. Translating it yields CAYIGRGENEQFF. The full variable domain, rest sourced from reference TRBV5-4 and TRBJ2-1, is ETGVTQSPTHLIKTRGQQVTLRCSSQSGHNTVSWYQQALGQGPQFIFQYYREEENGRGNFPPRFSGLQFPNYSSELNVNALELDDSALYLCAYIGRGENEQFFGPGTRLTVL.

V is TRBV27 and J is TRBJ1-1; D uncertain. Germline loops: CDR1 MNHEY, CDR2 SMNVEV (reference sequence). The CDR3 runs 11 residues. Trimming removed 10 bases at V and 5 bases at J, with 11 bases between. CDR3 DNA sequence: TGTGCCACCGATATCGGAACTGAAGCTTTCTTT. Amino acid sequence: CATDIGTEAFF.

This clone was found once. The chain joins TRBV4-3 to TRBJ2-3; no firm D call. The CDR3 extends over 14 amino acids. V was pared by 1 base and J by 4 bases, with 9 bases between. Germline V gene data show CDR1 as LGHNA and CDR2 as YSLEER. The CDR3 nucleotides are TGCGCCAGCAGCCAAGTTGCGCCGTCAGATACGCAGTATTTT. Protein sequence: CASSQVAPSDTQYF.

V gene TRBV19 combines with J gene TRBJ1-3; 7 bases line up with TRBD1. This CDR3 region has 15 residues. Germline V gene sequence: CDR1 LNHDA, CDR2 SQIVND (reference sequence). V lost 10 bases and J lost 7; bases outside the gene matches: 16. The CDR3 reads CATLDDRGLWNTIYF. The CDR3 DNA reads TGTGCCACCCTCGACGATAGGGGGCTTTGGAACACCATATATTTT.

The chain has TRBV27 and TRBJ1-1; possible D gene TRBD1, 5 bases. The CDR3 length is 14 residues. Looked up from germline, CDR1 is MNHEY and CDR2 is SMNVEV (reference sequence). V was shortened by 4 bases and J by 7 bases, with 16 bases between the two germline ends. Written as DNA, the CDR3 is TGTGCCAGCAGTTCCTGGGTCGGGGGTGGTGAAGCTTTCTTT. This encodes CASSSWVGGGEAFF.

The chain's CDR3 is CASSFRSDEQYF. The CDR3 nucleotides read TGTGCCAGCAGCTTCCGGTCCGACGAGCAGTACTTC. The chain employs TRBV7-9 and TRBJ2-7; D unclear. Looked up from germline, CDR1 is SEHNR and CDR2 is FQNEAQ (reference sequence). Trimming removed 3 bases at V and 5 bases at J, with 8 bases between. This CDR3 comprises 12 residues.

This chain uses TRBV5-5 with TRBJ2-3, with D uncertain. Per the germline V gene, CDR1 is SGHKS and CDR2 is YYEKEE (reference sequence). The CDR3 covers 13 residues. Trimming took off 5 bases at V and 9 bases at J, with 16 bases between the two ends. The CDR3 DNA reads as TGTGCCAGCAGTTGGAGCAGTCTTGAAACGCAGTATTTT. Translated: CASSWSSLETQYF.

This clone was recorded once. J is TRBJ2-7 and V is TRBV30, with D uncertain. V lost 2 bases to trimming and J lost 2 bases, with 10 bases between them. The germline V gene encodes CDR1 GTSNPN and CDR2 SVGIG (reference sequence). The CDR3 spans 13 residues. The chain's CDR3 is CAWSLAPTYEQYF. DNA for the CDR3: TGTGCCTGGAGTCTGGCACCTACCTACGAGCAGTACTTC.

CDR3 nucleotides: TGTGCCAGCAGTGAACCTCCCAGCGGGGAGCAGTTCTTC. Protein: CASSEPPSGEQFF. J is TRBJ2-1 and V is TRBV2, with D maybe TRBD2 (6 bases). V lost 2 bases and J lost 10, with 12 bases in between. The V gene's germline CDR1 is SNHLY and CDR2 FYNNEI. This CDR3 is built from 13 residues.

This clone appeared a few times. The chain combines TRBV15 with TRBJ2-1; D gene uncertain. The germline V gene encodes CDR1 LNHNV and CDR2 YYDKDF (reference sequence). The germline V and J ends were trimmed by 3 bases and 4 bases, with 7 bases remaining between them. The CDR3 covers 13 residues. In DNA, the CDR3 is TGTGCCACCAGCAGGACCATATACAATGAGCAGTTCTTC. Translating it yields CATSRTIYNEQFF.

The chain joins TRBV29-1 to TRBJ2-7, with D unresolved. Per germline, CDR1 SQVTM and CDR2 ANQGSEA. Trimming took off 4 bases at V and 2 bases at J, with 9 bases between the two ends. CDR3 size: 12 residues. The CDR3 DNA reads as TGCAGCGTTGTCGAAGGAGCCTACGAGCAGTACTTC. This encodes CSVVEGAYEQYF.